This passage covers 24 T cell receptor beta chains from one sample sequenced in a study of shared clonotypes between healthy human individuals. Clones were read by immunoSEQ multiplex PCR, and TCRdb kept only the in-frame ones, dropping some. The sample contains millions of clones, roughly nine tenths of which appear only once. The sample was naive CD4+ T cells sorted from blood. Subset here: CD45RA+ positively selected. The receptors were gathered from a man aged 18 to 35 in good health.

V is TRBV28 and J is TRBJ1-5; D might be TRBD1 (5 bases). Trimming shortened V by 4 bases and J by 11 bases, and 18 bases separated the two germline ends. CDR1 MDHEN and CDR2 SYDVKM come from the germline V gene. The CDR3 has 14 residues. CDR3 coding DNA: TGTGCCAGCAGTTCAAAACAGGCCTTCTGGACCCAGCATTTT. It yields the protein CASSSKQAFWTQHF.

This CDR3 reads CASSQERGSSAETQYF. The CDR3 nucleotides are TGCGCCAGCAGCCAAGAGCGTGGGTCTAGCGCCGAGACCCAGTACTTC. The chain uses TRBV4-3 and TRBJ2-5; D is perhaps TRBD2 (6 bases). Trimming took 0 bases from V and 5 from J, leaving 16 bases between them. CDR3 size: 16 residues. CDR1 and CDR2 (germline): LGHNA, YSLEER.

A single count supports this clone. J is TRBJ1-2 and V is TRBV12-5; possible D gene TRBD1, 5 bases. Trimming shortened V by 3 bases and J by 4 bases, and 9 bases separated the two germline ends. The V gene's germline CDR1 is LGHNT and CDR2 FRNRAP. The length of the CDR3 is 13 residues. Written as DNA, the CDR3 is TGTGCTAGTGGTTTTGGGGGAATCTATGGCTACACCTTC. Protein sequence: CASGFGGIYGYTF.

A single count supports this clone. The CDR3 sequence: CASADPGGRVVQYF. Here the CDR3 DNA reads TGTGCCAGTGCGGACCCCGGGGGGAGGGTAGTTCAGTACTTC. The J gene is TRBJ2-4, the V gene TRBV19, with 7 bases lining up with TRBD2. Germline V CDR1 and CDR2: LNHDA, SQIVND (reference sequence). The CDR3 loop spans 14 amino acids. V was clipped by 8 bases and J by 11 bases; unmatched bases: 15.

The chain is built from TRBV30 and TRBJ2-7; a weak D match, TRBD2 (6 bases). The CDR3 extends over 13 amino acids. Looked up from germline, CDR1 is GTSNPN and CDR2 is SVGIG (reference sequence). With 8 bases removed from V and 0 bases from J, the gap between germline ends came to 14 bases. CDR3 residues: CALARESSYEQYF. Here the CDR3 DNA reads TGTGCCCTAGCGAGGGAGAGCTCCTACGAGCAGTACTTC.

This chain links TRBV5-4 with TRBJ2-1; weak D call: TRBD2 (5 bases). With 2 bases removed from V and 10 bases from J, the gap between germline ends came to 13 bases. The CDR3 has 13 residues. CDR1 is SGHNT, CDR2 YYREEE, per germline (reference sequence). CDR3 coding DNA: TGTGCCAGCAGCTTTGTGGAGGCTCGGGAGCAGTTCTTC. Amino acids: CASSFVEAREQFF.

The rearrangement joins TRBV7-9 to TRBJ2-5; TRBD1 or TRBD2 may be the D gene (6 bases each). V dropped 8 bases and J dropped 3 bases, with 13 bases sitting between them. The CDR3 length is 13 residues. Germline V CDR1 and CDR2: SEHNR, FQNEAQ (reference sequence). The CDR3 loop is CASRGRGKETQYF. The CDR3 coding sequence is TGTGCCAGCCGGGGGCGGGGCAAAGAGACCCAGTACTTC.

V usage is TRBV10-3 and J usage is TRBJ2-3; D possibly uses TRBD1 or TRBD2 (5 bases each). The ends were cut back, 2 bases at V and 5 bases at J, with 8 bases in the middle. The CDR3 extends over 13 amino acids. The germline V gene has CDR1 ENHRY and CDR2 SYGVKD. In nucleotides, the CDR3 is TGTGCCATCAGTGAGGTGGGGGAAGATACGCAGTATTTT. Amino acid sequence: CAISEVGEDTQYF.

The V and J genes are TRBV28 and TRBJ1-2, with unresolved D. V lost 7 bases, J lost 0 bases, and 12 bases lay in between. From germline, CDR1 is MDHEN and CDR2 SYDVKM. CDR3 size: 14 residues. The CDR3: CASTERRANYGYTF. For the CDR3, the DNA is TGTGCCAGCACCGAAAGGAGAGCTAACTATGGCTACACCTTC.

The V and J genes are TRBV7-6 and TRBJ2-3; D not resolved. Germline assignment: CDR1 SGHVS and CDR2 FNYEAQ. The germline V and J ends were trimmed by 5 bases and 4 bases, with 13 bases remaining between them. This CDR3 is 14 amino acids long. This CDR3 is CASSPPGVADTQYF. The CDR3 region has the DNA TGTGCCAGCAGCCCACCAGGAGTAGCAGATACGCAGTATTTT.

This clone occurred a few times. The chain recombines TRBV9 with TRBJ1-6, with D perhaps matching TRBD1 (5 bases). This CDR3 is 14 amino acids long. Germline lookup yields CDR1 SGDLS and CDR2 YYNGEE. V shed 7 bases and J shed 10 bases, with 18 bases lying between them. CDR3 amino acids: CASGETGVVSPLHF. CDR3 coding DNA: TGTGCCAGCGGAGAGACGGGGGTAGTGTCACCCCTCCACTTT.

On this clone: Other nucleotide sequences in the sample specify the same CDR3. The gene calls are TRBV27 and TRBJ2-7; D is unclear. The CDR3 extends over 13 amino acids. Trimming left V 0 bases short and J 3 bases short, with 6 bases between. The V gene's germline CDR1 is MNHEY and CDR2 SMNVEV (reference sequence). CDR3 amino acids: CASSLSGYYEQYF. The DNA for the CDR3 is TGTGCCAGCAGTTTATCCGGCTACTACGAGCAGTACTTC.

V is TRBV7-2 and J is TRBJ2-1, with D perhaps matching TRBD2 (6 bases). Germline values: CDR1 SGHTA, CDR2 FQGNSA. The length of the CDR3 is 15 residues. The V and J ends lost 4 bases and 9 bases respectively, with 19 bases between them. The CDR3 spells CASSSGTPTGGEQFF. The CDR3 bases are TGTGCCAGCAGCTCCGGGACTCCTACGGGTGGTGAGCAGTTCTTC.

The J gene is TRBJ2-7, the V gene TRBV6-5; TRBD1 matches 7 bases. The length of the CDR3 is 14 residues. The V gene end was trimmed by 2 bases and the J gene end by 4 bases; junction bases not matched to a gene: 5. CDR1 and CDR2 (germline): MNHEY, SVGAGI. The CDR3 reads CASSYGGQTYEQYF. The CDR3 DNA sequence: TGTGCCAGCAGTTACGGGGGACAGACATACGAGCAGTACTTC.

CDR3 in amino acids: CASRRSGYEQYF. CDR3 sequence (DNA): TGTGCCAGCAGACGATCAGGGTACGAGCAGTACTTC. The rearrangement links TRBV27 to TRBJ2-7, with D perhaps matching TRBD1 (5 bases). Per the germline V gene, CDR1 is MNHEY and CDR2 is SMNVEV (reference sequence). V lost 6 bases and J 4 bases, leaving 10 bases between the germline ends. CDR3 length: 12 residues.

This chain links TRBV6-9 with TRBJ1-1; tentative D call: TRBD1 (5 bases). CDR3 size: 14 residues. V lost 8 bases, J lost 6 bases, and 19 bases lay in between. In germline, CDR1 is MNHGY, CDR2 SVAAGI. In DNA form, the CDR3 reads TGTGCCAGCCCCCGCCCCGGGGGGAGCGCTGAAGCTTTCTTT. This gives the protein CASPRPGGSAEAFF.

The J gene is TRBJ1-2, the V gene TRBV28, with no clear D. Trimming shortened V by 10 bases and J by 8 bases, and 20 bases separated the two germline ends. Germline assignment: CDR1 MDHEN and CDR2 SYDVKM. The length of the CDR3 is 13 residues. CDR3 sequence (DNA): TGTGCCACCCCCCCATACAAGGGTCAGGGCTACACCTTC. Protein sequence: CATPPYKGQGYTF.

This clone was seen a handful of times. The V and J genes are TRBV30 and TRBJ1-6, with D uncertain. Germline V CDR1 and CDR2: GTSNPN, SVGIG (reference sequence). There are 14 residues in the CDR3. V dropped 3 bases and J dropped 10 bases, with 16 bases sitting between them. For the CDR3, the DNA is TGTGCCTGGAGGACGTGGGTCGAGGGCTCACCCCTCCACTTT. Amino acid sequence: CAWRTWVEGSPLHF.

The table lists this clone with a count of one. The chain couples TRBV6-6 to TRBJ2-2, with TRBD1 matching over 7 bases. The V segment lost 5 bases and the J segment 3 bases; nucleotides outside the gene matches: 6. The CDR3 is 15 amino acids. The V gene's germline CDR1 is MNHNY and CDR2 SVGAGI (reference sequence). The CDR3 DNA follows: TGTGCCAGCAGTCCGGGACAGTGGTACACCGGGGAGCTGTTTTTT. This gives the protein CASSPGQWYTGELFF.

This clone was seen just once. V and J are TRBV7-2 and TRBJ2-1, with no clear D. This CDR3 has 13 residues. Trimming left V 1 base short and J 10 bases short, with 11 bases between. Germline CDR1 reads SGHTA; CDR2 reads FQGNSA. The CDR3 DNA follows: TGTGCCAGCAGCTTAGACTGGCTGGGCGAGCAGTTCTTC. Amino acids: CASSLDWLGEQFF.

The gene calls are TRBV7-9 and TRBJ1-2; 10 bases are a match to TRBD1. The germline gives CDR1 SEHNR, CDR2 FQNEAQ (reference sequence). The V and J ends lost 3 bases and 2 bases, in that order; junction bases with no gene match: 12. The CDR3 is made up of 18 amino acids. CDR3 DNA sequence: TGTGCCAGCAGCTTTGTTCTGATCGGACAGGGGGACAACTATGGCTACACCTTC. Protein sequence: CASSFVLIGQGDNYGYTF.

A single count supports this clone. The chain is built from TRBV6-5 and TRBJ2-2; D is unresolved. Trimming cost V 7 bases and J 6 bases, with 9 bases left between them. The CDR3 totals 12 residues. Germline CDR1 and CDR2: MNHEY and SVGAGI. This CDR3 reads CASMAAPGELFF. In DNA, the CDR3 is TGTGCCAGCATGGCTGCTCCCGGGGAGCTGTTTTTT.

The V gene is TRBV19, the J gene TRBJ2-2, with TRBD1 matching 8 bases. With 5 bases clipped from V and 5 bases from J, the junction kept 7 bases outside the gene matches. Germline CDR1 and CDR2: LNHDA and SQIVND (reference sequence). The CDR3 extends over 15 amino acids. DNA of the CDR3: TGTGCCAGTAGTGTCAGGGGGCGTCTGACCGGGGAGCTGTTTTTT. Protein product: CASSVRGRLTGELFF. The whole variable domain, remainder taken from reference TRBV19 and TRBJ2-2, is DGGITQSPKYLFRKEGQNVTLSCEQNLNHDAMYWYRQDPGQGLRLIYYSQIVNDFQKGDIAEGYSVSREKKESFPLTVTSAQKNPTAFYLCASSVRGRLTGELFFGEGSRLTVL.

This clone has only one observation. Within the sample, other DNA sequences also encode this same CDR3. The chain carries TRBV6-6 and TRBJ2-2; 8 bases line up with TRBD1. V shed 6 bases, J shed 0 bases, and the junction held 3 bases outside the gene matches. Germline V CDR1 and CDR2: MNHNY, SVGAGI (reference sequence). CDR3 length: 15 residues. The CDR3 protein is CASSRTGTNTGELFF. The CDR3 nucleotides are TGTGCCAGCAGCCGGACAGGGACGAACACCGGGGAGCTGTTTTTT.